This TCR beta chain was sequenced in a study of blood T cell repertoires in COVID-19. Turning to the study itself: Nucleic acid was either cDNA or gDNA, and it came from T cells, B-cell-depleted T cells, or PBMCs.

TCRdb's table, derived via immunoSEQ multiplex PCR, lists solely in-frame clones and lacks some. This table has 140,000 to 150,000 clones, around 91% appearing once. This CDR3 comprises 14 residues. Germline-derived CDR1 and CDR2 are SQVTM and ANQGSEA. Losses at the gene ends were 3 bases for V and 4 bases for J; bases not matched to a gene: 3. This clone has only one observation. Sample: peripheral blood. The sequence derives from a woman aged 60-75 years with active COVID-19. The V gene is TRBV29-1, the J gene TRBJ2-3, with 11 bases fitting TRBD2. CDR3 in DNA: TGCAGCGTTGAGGGTAGCGGGAGGGCAGATACGCAGTATTTT. Translating gives CSVEGSGRADTQYF.